These 7 T cell receptor beta chains came from one sample sequenced in a study of blood T cell repertoires in COVID-19. TCRdb's copy holds only in-frame clones and misses some; the assay was immunoSEQ multiplex PCR. The profile shows 230,000 or so clones, 65% to 85% of them singletons. The specimen was peripheral blood. These receptors originate from a man aged 40-50 years with active or convalescent COVID-19.

V usage is TRBV27 and J usage is TRBJ1-1; 7 bases match TRBD1. J gave up 2 bases and V 5 bases, and 8 bases lay outside the gene matches. The germline CDR1 and CDR2 sequences are MNHEY and SMNVEV (reference sequence). The CDR3 has 15 amino acids. The CDR3 loop is CASSLTGSGNTEAFF. The CDR3 DNA reads TGTGCCAGCAGTCTGACAGGGTCTGGCAACACTGAAGCTTTCTTT.

The rearrangement links TRBV11-2 to TRBJ2-3; D possibly corresponds to TRBD1 (5 bases). V shed 1 base and J shed 2 bases, with 19 bases lying between them. The germline gives CDR1 SGHAT, CDR2 FQNNGV. The CDR3 loop spans 18 amino acids. CDR3 sequence (DNA): TGTGCCAGCAGCTTAGGGGTGGACACTTTGGGTCCCACAGATACGCAGTATTTT. Its protein is CASSLGVDTLGPTDTQYF.

The chain uses TRBV12-3 or TRBV12-4 and TRBJ1-4; D unclear. Trimming removed 4 bases at V and 8 bases at J, with 11 bases between. This CDR3 is built from 13 residues. The CDR3 DNA reads as TGTGCCAGCAGTTCAGACCTAGGCGAAAAACTGTTTTTT. Encoded protein: CASSSDLGEKLFF.

The chain has TRBV19 and TRBJ1-2, with 7 bases fitting TRBD1. Germline V gene data show CDR1 as LNHDA and CDR2 as SQIVND (reference sequence). The V segment lost 7 bases and the J segment 4 bases; nucleotides outside the gene matches: 9. The CDR3 runs to 14 residues. CDR3 DNA: TGTGCCAGTACCCGACAGGGCAGTAGCTATGGCTACACCTTC. This encodes CASTRQGSSYGYTF.

CDR3 sequence (DNA): TGCAGCGCTGAGAGCGGGACACGAAATGGAGGCTACACCTTC. Translating it yields CSAESGTRNGGYTF. The chain joins TRBV29-1 to TRBJ1-2; D may be TRBD1 (6 bases). Trimming stripped 7 bases from V and 8 bases from J, with 23 bases between. Germline CDR1 SQVTM, CDR2 ANQGSEA. The CDR3 loop spans 14 amino acids.

This chain's CDR3 is CASSLLAGGTYEQYF. The DNA for the CDR3 is TGTGCCAGCAGCCTGTTAGCGGGAGGCACCTACGAGCAGTACTTC. The V call is TRBV11-1, the J call TRBJ2-7, with TRBD2 identical over 10 bases. The CDR3 spans 15 residues. Germline CDR1 is SGHAT and CDR2 is FQDESV (reference sequence). V was clipped by 5 bases and J by 2 bases; unmatched bases: 6. The whole variable domain, filled in from reference TRBV11-1 and TRBJ2-7, reads EAEVAQSPRYKITEKSQAVAFWCDPISGHATLYWYRQILGQGPELLVQFQDESVVDDSQLPKDRFSAERLKGVDSTLKIQPAELGDSAMYLCASSLLAGGTYEQYFGPGTRLTVT.

The chain has TRBV19 and TRBJ1-1; 7 bases match TRBD1. The CDR3 is 14 amino acids. Germline values: CDR1 LNHDA, CDR2 SQIVND (reference sequence). V lost 3 bases and J lost 4; bases outside the gene matches: 5. Here the CDR3 reads CASSITGVVTEAFF. CDR3 nucleotide sequence: TGTGCCAGTAGTATTACAGGGGTTGTCACTGAAGCTTTCTTT.